This T cell receptor (beta chain) was obtained from a study of shared T cell receptors in the human thymus. Generated by immunoSEQ multiplex PCR, the TCRdb table keeps only in-frame clones and is missing some. The table includes hundreds of thousands of clones, 88% detected once. CDR3 length: 14 residues. Deletions cut 3 bases from V and 3 bases from J, with 9 bases between. Germline V gene data show CDR1 as SEHNR and CDR2 as FQNEAQ (reference sequence). This clone was seen a handful of times. A further study also used this sample, focusing on human thymus T cells. From that paper: The thymus tissue came from resections taken during corrective heart surgery. Within thymic and blood repertoires, V and J gene usage appeared to be biased. Thymic repertoires of unrelated individuals were reported in related research to overlap highly.

Sequenced sample: thymocytes. The clonotype originates from a boy younger than two with a congenital heart defect. The gene calls are TRBV7-9 and TRBJ2-1; D perhaps matches TRBD2 (5 bases). Written as DNA, the CDR3 is TGTGCCAGCAGCTTTCCCGGGAACTACAATGAGCAGTTCTTC. Residues: CASSFPGNYNEQFF.